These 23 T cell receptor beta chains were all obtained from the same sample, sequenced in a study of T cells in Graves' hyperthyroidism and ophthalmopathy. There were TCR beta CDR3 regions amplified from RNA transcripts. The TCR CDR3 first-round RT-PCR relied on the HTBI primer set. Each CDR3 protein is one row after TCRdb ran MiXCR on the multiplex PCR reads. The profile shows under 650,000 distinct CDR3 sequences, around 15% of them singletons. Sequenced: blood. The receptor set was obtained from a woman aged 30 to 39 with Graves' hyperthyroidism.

CDR3 region: CASSLGPGQVQNEKLFF. In DNA, the CDR3 is TGTGCCAGCAGCTTGGGGCCGGGACAGGTTCAAAATGAAAAACTGTTTTTT. The chain recombines TRBV5-4 with TRBJ1-4; 8 nucleotides align to TRBD1. The junction had 9 bases not matched to a gene; V was cut back by 0 bases and J by 5 bases. CDR3 length: 17 residues. Germline CDR1 is SGHNT and CDR2 is YYREEE (reference sequence). The variable domain in full, completed from reference TRBV5-4 and TRBJ1-4, reads ETGVTQSPTHLIKTRGQQVTLRCSSQSGHNTVSWYQQALGQGPQFIFQYYREEENGRGNFPPRFSGLQFPNYSSELNVNALELDDSALYLCASSLGPGQVQNEKLFFGSGTQLSVL.

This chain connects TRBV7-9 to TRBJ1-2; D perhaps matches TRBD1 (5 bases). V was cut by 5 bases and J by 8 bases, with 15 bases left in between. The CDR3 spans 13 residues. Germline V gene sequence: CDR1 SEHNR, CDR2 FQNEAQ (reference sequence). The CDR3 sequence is CASSPRDVRGYTF. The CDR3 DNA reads TGTGCCAGCAGCCCTCGGGACGTTCGCGGCTACACCTTC.

The CDR3 reads CAIGGTKNTEAFF. The CDR3 coding sequence is TGTGCCATCGGGGGGACCAAGAACACTGAAGCTTTCTTT. J is TRBJ1-1 and V is TRBV10-3; perhaps TRBD1 as D (5 bases). Germline assignment: CDR1 ENHRY and CDR2 SYGVKD. V was pared by 8 bases and J by 1 base, with 11 bases between. CDR3 length: 13 residues.

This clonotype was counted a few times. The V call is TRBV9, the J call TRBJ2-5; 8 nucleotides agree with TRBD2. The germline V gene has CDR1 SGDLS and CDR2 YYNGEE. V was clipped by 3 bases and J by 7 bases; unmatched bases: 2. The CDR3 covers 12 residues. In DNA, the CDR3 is TGTGCCAGCAGCGACCTAGCGGGGACCCAGTACTTC. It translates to CASSDLAGTQYF.

CDR3 protein: CASSVAGTYEQYF. The DNA of the CDR3 is TGTGCCAGTAGTGTAGCGGGGACCTACGAGCAGTACTTC. The rearrangement joins TRBV19 to TRBJ2-7; 8 bases align to TRBD2. Germline-derived CDR1 and CDR2 are LNHDA and SQIVND (reference sequence). The ends lost 5 bases at V and 2 bases at J; junction bases unmatched: 2. This CDR3 spans 13 amino acids.

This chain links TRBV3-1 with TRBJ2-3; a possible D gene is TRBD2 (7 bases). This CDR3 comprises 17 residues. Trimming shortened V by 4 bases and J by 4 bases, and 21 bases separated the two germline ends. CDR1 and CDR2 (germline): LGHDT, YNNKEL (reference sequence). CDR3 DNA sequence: TGTGCCAGCAGCCCCCCCCCGAAGAGGGGGGGCCCAGATACGCAGTATTTT. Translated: CASSPPPKRGGPDTQYF.

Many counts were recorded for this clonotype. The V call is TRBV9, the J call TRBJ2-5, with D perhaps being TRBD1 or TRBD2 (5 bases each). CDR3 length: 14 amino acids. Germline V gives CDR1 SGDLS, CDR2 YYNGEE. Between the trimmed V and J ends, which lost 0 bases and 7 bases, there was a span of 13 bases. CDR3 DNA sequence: TGTGCCAGCAGCGTAGAGGGGTCCGGAGGGACCCAGTACTTC. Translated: CASSVEGSGGTQYF.

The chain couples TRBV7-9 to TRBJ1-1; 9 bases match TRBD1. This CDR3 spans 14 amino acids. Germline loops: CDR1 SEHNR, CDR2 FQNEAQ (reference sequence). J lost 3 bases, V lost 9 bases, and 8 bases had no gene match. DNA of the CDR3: TGTGCCAGTAATACGGGACAGGGTTACACTGAAGCTTTCTTT. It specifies CASNTGQGYTEAFF.

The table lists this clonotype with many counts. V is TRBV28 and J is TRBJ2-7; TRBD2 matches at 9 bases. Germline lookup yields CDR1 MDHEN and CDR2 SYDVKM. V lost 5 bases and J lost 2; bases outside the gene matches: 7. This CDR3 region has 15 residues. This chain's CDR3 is CASSRIAGVPYEQYF. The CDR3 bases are TGTGCCAGCAGTCGAATAGCGGGAGTTCCCTACGAGCAGTACTTC.

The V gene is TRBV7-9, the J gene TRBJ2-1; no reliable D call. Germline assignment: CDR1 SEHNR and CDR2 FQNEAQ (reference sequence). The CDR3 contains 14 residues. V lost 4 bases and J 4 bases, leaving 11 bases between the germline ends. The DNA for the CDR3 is TGTGCCAGCAGCTCTCTGGACCGATACAATGAGCAGTTCTTC. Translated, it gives CASSSLDRYNEQFF.

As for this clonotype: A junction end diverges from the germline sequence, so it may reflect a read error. The CDR3 nucleotides are TGTGCCAGCAATGAAGGGAGAGGCTCCTACAATGAGCAGTTCTTC. Translation gives CASNEGRGSYNEQFF. The chain combines TRBV2 with TRBJ2-1; the D gene is possibly TRBD2 (5 bases). There are 15 residues in the CDR3. The germline V gene has CDR1 SNHLY and CDR2 FYNNEI.

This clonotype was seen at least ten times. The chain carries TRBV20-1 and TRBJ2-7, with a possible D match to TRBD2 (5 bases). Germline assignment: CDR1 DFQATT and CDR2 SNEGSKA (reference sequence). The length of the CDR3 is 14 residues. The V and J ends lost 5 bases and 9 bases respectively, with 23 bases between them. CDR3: CSARDYGTRFGQYF. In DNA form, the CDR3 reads TGCAGTGCTCGCGACTACGGTACTAGATTCGGGCAGTACTTC.

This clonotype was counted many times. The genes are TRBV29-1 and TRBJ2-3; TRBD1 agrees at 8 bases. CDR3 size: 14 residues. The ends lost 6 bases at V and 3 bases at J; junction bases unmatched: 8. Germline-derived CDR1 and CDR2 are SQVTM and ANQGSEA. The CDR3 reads CSVDRVKGTDTQYF. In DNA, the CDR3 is TGCAGCGTGGACAGGGTAAAGGGTACAGATACGCAGTATTTT.

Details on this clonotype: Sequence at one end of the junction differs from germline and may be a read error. The CDR3 coding sequence is TGTGCCAGCTCACCGTCGCAGAGACCCACTAGCACAGGTACGCAGTATTTT. As protein: CASSPSQRPTSTGTQYF. This chain joins TRBV18 and TRBJ2-3; TRBD2 might be the D (6 bases). This CDR3 contains 17 residues. From germline, CDR1 is KGHSH and CDR2 LQKENI. The whole variable domain, filled in from reference TRBV18 and TRBJ2-3, reads NAGVMQNPRHLVRRRGQEARLRCSPMKGHSHVYWYRQLPEEGLKFMVYLQKENIIDESGMPKERFSAEFPKEGPSILRIQQVVRGDSAAYFCASSPSQRPTSTGTQYFGPGTRLTVL.

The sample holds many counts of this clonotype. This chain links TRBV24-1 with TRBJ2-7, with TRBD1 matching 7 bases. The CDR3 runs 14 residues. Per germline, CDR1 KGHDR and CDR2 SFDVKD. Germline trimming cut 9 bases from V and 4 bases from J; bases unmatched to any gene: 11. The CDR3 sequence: CATSGQDSGYEQYF. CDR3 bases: TGTGCCACCTCTGGACAGGACTCGGGATACGAGCAGTACTTC.

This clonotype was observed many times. As DNA, the CDR3 is TGTGCCAGCAGGTCCACTAGTTTAACAGATACGCAGTATTTT. This gives the protein CASRSTSLTDTQYF. V gene TRBV7-8 combines with J gene TRBJ2-3; TRBD2 is a possible D gene (5 bases). The CDR3 runs 14 residues. Germline lookup yields CDR1 SGHVS and CDR2 FQNEAQ. Trimming took 6 bases from V and 3 from J, leaving 13 bases between them.

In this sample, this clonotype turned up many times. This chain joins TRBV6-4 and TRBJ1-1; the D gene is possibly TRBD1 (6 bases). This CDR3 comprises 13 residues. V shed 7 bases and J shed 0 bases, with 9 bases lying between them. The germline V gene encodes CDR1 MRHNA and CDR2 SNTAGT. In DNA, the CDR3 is TGTGCCAGCATAGCAGGGGTGAACACTGAAGCTTTCTTT. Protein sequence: CASIAGVNTEAFF.

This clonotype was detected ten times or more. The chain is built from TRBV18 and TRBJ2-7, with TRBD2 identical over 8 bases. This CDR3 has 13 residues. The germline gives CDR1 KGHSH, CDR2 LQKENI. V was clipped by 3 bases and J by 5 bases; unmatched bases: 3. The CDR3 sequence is CASSPATSDEQYF. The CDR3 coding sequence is TGTGCCAGCTCACCCGCGACTAGCGACGAGCAGTACTTC.

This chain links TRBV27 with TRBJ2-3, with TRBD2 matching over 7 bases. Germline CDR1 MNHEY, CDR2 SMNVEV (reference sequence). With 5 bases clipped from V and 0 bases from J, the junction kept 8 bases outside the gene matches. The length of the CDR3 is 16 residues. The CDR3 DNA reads TGTGCCAGCAGTCAACACCTGACTAGCAGCACAGATACGCAGTATTTT. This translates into CASSQHLTSSTDTQYF.

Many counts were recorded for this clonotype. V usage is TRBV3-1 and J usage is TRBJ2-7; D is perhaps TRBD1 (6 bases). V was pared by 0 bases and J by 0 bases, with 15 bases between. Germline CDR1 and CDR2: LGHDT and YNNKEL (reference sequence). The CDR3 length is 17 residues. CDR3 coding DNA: TGTGCCAGCAGCCAAGATGGTGGGACACTCTTCTCCTACGAGCAGTACTTC. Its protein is CASSQDGGTLFSYEQYF.

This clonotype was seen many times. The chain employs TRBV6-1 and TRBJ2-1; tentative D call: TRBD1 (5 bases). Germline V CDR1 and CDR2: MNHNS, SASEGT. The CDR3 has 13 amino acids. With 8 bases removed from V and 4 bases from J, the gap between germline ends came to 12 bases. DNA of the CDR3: TGTGCCAGCGCTCTAAGGGGTTACAATGAGCAGTTCTTC. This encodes CASALRGYNEQFF.

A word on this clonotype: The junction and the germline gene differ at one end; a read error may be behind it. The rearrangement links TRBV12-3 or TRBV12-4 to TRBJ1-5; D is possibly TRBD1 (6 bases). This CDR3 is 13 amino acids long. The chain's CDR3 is CASSPTGIQLQHF. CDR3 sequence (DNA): TGTGCCAGCAGTCCCACAGGGATTCAGCTCCAGCATTTT.

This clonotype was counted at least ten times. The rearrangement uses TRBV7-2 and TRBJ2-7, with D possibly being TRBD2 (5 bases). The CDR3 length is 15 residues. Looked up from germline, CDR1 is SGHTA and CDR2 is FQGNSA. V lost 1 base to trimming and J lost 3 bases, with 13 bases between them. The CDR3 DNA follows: TGTGCCAGCAGCTTAGAGGTGGAGCGGCACTACGAGCAGTACTTC. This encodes CASSLEVERHYEQYF.